This passage covers 8 T cell receptor beta chains from one sample sequenced in a study of blood T cell repertoires in COVID-19. Measured with immunoSEQ multiplex PCR; TCRdb has only the in-frame clones, and not every one. The sample yields some 200,000 clones, approximately 80% seen once. Sequenced input: peripheral blood. The receptors here all came from a human donor in a cohort sampled during active COVID-19.

The rearrangement uses TRBV18 and TRBJ2-1, with D possibly matching TRBD2 (5 bases). Trimming removed 3 bases from V and 4 bases from J, with 16 bases in between. Germline V CDR1 and CDR2: KGHSH, LQKENI. The CDR3 is 16 amino acids. DNA of the CDR3: TGTGCCAGCTCACCGGGGTTCCGGACGGGATACAATGAGCAGTTCTTC. Amino acid sequence: CASSPGFRTGYNEQFF.

The rearrangement links TRBV6-1 to TRBJ2-3; D possibly corresponds to TRBD2 (6 bases). The CDR3 has 14 amino acids. Trimming took 2 bases from V and 7 from J, leaving 13 bases between them. The V gene's germline CDR1 is MNHNS and CDR2 SASEGT. The CDR3 region is CASSEKPRGNTQYF. The CDR3 nucleotides read TGTGCCAGCAGTGAAAAACCCCGGGGGAATACGCAGTATTTT.

V is TRBV4-1 and J is TRBJ2-6, with D maybe TRBD2 (5 bases). The CDR3 runs to 17 residues. The V end lost 0 bases, the J end lost 1 base, and 10 bases lay between the germline ends. In germline, CDR1 is MGHRA, CDR2 YSYEKL. CDR3 DNA sequence: TGCGCCAGCAGCCAAGAGCCCGTAGCGTCTGGGGCCAACGTCCTGACTTTC. Its translation is CASSQEPVASGANVLTF.

The chain combines TRBV5-1 with TRBJ2-3; 10 nucleotides match TRBD1. CDR3 length equals 16 residues. Trimming took 1 base from V and 6 from J; bases not matched to a gene: 8. CDR1 and CDR2 (germline): SGHRS, YFSETQ. CDR3 coding DNA: TGCGCCAGCAGCTTGCTGGGACAGGGGACGTTGGATACGCAGTATTTT. Translated, it gives CASSLLGQGTLDTQYF. Based on the CDR3 plus reference TRBV5-1 and TRBJ2-3, the full variable domain is KAGVTQTPRYLIKTRGQQVTLSCSPISGHRSVSWYQQTPGQGLQFLFEYFSETQRNKGNFPGRFSGRQFSNSRSEMNVSTLELGDSALYLCASSLLGQGTLDTQYFGPGTRLTVL.

V usage is TRBV7-9 and J usage is TRBJ1-4, with 7 bases lining up with TRBD1. Germline V lookup: CDR1 SEHNR, CDR2 FQNEAQ (reference sequence). The CDR3 is 19 amino acids. Trimming took 5 bases from V and 2 from J; bases not matched to a gene: 17. The CDR3 coding sequence is TGTGCCAGCAGCCGATACCTCAGACAGGGCCCGGGGACTAATGAAAAACTGTTTTTT. As protein: CASSRYLRQGPGTNEKLFF.

The gene calls are TRBV28 and TRBJ2-7, with 9 bases lining up with TRBD1. The germline V gene has CDR1 MDHEN and CDR2 SYDVKM. The CDR3 contains 12 residues. After removal of 5 bases from V and 11 bases from J, the junction contained 7 bases not matched to a gene. The DNA of the CDR3 is TGTGCCAGCAGTCCCCGGACAGGGGAGGAGTACTTC. It is translated as CASSPRTGEEYF.

This chain joins TRBV28 and TRBJ2-5; tentative D call: TRBD2 (7 bases). Trimming cost V 5 bases and J 3 bases, with 16 bases left between them. CDR1 is MDHEN and CDR2 is SYDVKM in the germline V gene. The CDR3 covers 15 residues. CDR3 in DNA: TGTGCCAGCAGTGTTTGGGAGGGGGGGAAAGAGACCCAGTACTTC. Its translation: CASSVWEGGKETQYF.

This chain links TRBV12-3 or TRBV12-4 with TRBJ1-1; D ambiguous. The CDR3 loop spans 13 amino acids. V was shortened by 6 bases and J by 4 bases, with 12 bases between the two germline ends. The CDR3 DNA follows: TGTGCCAGCAGACTAGGTGGACGCACTGAAGCTTTCTTT. Translated, it gives CASRLGGRTEAFF.